The present entry profiles one T cell receptor beta chain with its context. The target antigen is unknown. V was pared by 3 bases and J by 6 bases, with 4 bases of the junction left unmatched. The CDR3 has 13 residues. Germline CDR1 is LNHDA and CDR2 is SQIVND (reference sequence). This table comes from immunoSEQ multiplex PCR, and its TCRdb copy is limited to in-frame clones, with some not included. The table lists 120,000 to 150,000 clones, 85% to 90% of them singletons, with about 3.1% in the top ten. This record comes from a study of cytomegalovirus exposure and HLA in healthy donors. Regarding the study as a whole: Through in vitro validation, a few CMV-associated chains were shown to be specific for CMV antigens.

The specimen was PBMCs. V is TRBV19 and J is TRBJ2-5, with 7 bases identical to TRBD1. This TCR was recovered from a woman aged 18-30 years in good health and CMV-seropositive. Here the CDR3 reads CASSMAGGKTQYF. The CDR3 DNA sequence: TGTGCCAGTAGTATGGCAGGGGGAAAGACCCAGTACTTC. Together with reference TRBV19 and TRBJ2-5, the CDR3 gives the full variable domain: DGGITQSPKYLFRKEGQNVTLSCEQNLNHDAMYWYRQDPGQGLRLIYYSQIVNDFQKGDIAEGYSVSREKKESFPLTVTSAQKNPTAFYLCASSMAGGKTQYFGPGTRLLVL.